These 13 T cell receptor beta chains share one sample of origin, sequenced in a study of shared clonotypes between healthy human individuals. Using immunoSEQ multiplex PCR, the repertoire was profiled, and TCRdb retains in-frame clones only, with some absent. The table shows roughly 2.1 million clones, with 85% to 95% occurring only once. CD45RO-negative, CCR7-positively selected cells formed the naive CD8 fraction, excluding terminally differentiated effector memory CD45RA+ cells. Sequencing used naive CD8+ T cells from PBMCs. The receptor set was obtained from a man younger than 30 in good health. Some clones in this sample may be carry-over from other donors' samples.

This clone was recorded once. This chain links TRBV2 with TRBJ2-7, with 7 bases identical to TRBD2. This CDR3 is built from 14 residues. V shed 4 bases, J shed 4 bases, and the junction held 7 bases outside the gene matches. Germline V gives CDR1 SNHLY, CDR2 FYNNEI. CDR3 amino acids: CASSGGGGTYEQYF. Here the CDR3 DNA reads TGTGCCAGCAGTGGCGGGGGTGGTACGTACGAGCAGTACTTC.

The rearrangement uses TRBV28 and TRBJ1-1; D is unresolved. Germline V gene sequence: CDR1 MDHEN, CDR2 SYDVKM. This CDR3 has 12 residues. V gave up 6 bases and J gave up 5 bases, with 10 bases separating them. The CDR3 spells CASRFGWTEAFF. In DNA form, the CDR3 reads TGTGCCAGCAGGTTTGGTTGGACTGAAGCTTTCTTT.

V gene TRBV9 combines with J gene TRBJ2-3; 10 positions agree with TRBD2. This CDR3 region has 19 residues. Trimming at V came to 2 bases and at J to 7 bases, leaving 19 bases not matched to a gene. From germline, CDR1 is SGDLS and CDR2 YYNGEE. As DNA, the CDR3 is TGTGCCAGCAGCGTGACAGCTGGACTAGCGGAGACGACCCCTTATACGCAGTATTTT. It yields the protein CASSVTAGLAETTPYTQYF.

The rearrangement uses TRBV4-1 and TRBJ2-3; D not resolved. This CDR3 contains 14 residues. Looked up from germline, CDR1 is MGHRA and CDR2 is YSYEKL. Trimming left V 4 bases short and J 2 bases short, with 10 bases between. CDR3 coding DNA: TGCGCCAGCAGCCCACTACATAACACAGATACGCAGTATTTT. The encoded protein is CASSPLHNTDTQYF.

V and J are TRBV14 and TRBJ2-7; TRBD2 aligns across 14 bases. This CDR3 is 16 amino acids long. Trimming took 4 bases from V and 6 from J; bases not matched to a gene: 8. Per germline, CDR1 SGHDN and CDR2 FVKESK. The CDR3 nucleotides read TGTGCCAGCAGCCCGGGACTAGCGGGGGTCTTAGGCGAGCAGTACTTC. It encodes CASSPGLAGVLGEQYF. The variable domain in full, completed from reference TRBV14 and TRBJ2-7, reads EAGVTQFPSHSVIEKGQTVTLRCDPISGHDNLYWYRRVMGKEIKFLLHFVKESKQDESGMPNNRFLAERTGGTYSTLKVQPAELEDSGVYFCASSPGLAGVLGEQYFGPGTRLTVT.

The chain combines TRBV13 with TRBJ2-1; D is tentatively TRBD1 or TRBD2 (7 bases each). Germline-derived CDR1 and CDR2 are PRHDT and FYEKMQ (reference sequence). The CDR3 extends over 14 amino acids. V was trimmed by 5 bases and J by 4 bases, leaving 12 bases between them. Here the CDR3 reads CASSGGDSYNEQFF. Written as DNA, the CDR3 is TGTGCCAGCAGCGGGGGGGACAGTTACAATGAGCAGTTCTTC.

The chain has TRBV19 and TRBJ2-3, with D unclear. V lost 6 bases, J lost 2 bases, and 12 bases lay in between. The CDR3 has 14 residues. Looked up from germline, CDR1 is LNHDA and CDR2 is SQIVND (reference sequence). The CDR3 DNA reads TGTGCCAGTAGGGCCGTAGGTCTCACAGATACGCAGTATTTT. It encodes CASRAVGLTDTQYF. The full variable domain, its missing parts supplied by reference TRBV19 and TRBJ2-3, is DGGITQSPKYLFRKEGQNVTLSCEQNLNHDAMYWYRQDPGQGLRLIYYSQIVNDFQKGDIAEGYSVSREKKESFPLTVTSAQKNPTAFYLCASRAVGLTDTQYFGPGTRLTVL.

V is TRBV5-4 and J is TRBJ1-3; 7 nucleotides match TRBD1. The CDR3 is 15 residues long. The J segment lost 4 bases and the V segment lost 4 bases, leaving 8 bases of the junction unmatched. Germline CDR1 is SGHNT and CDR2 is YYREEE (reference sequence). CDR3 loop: CASSIGTAGGNTIYF. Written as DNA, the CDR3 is TGTGCCAGCAGCATAGGGACAGCCGGGGGAAACACCATATATTTT.

The CDR3 DNA is TGTGCCAGCAGCCAGATTTTTCCCGGGACAGAAGCTTTCTTT. Translating gives CASSQIFPGTEAFF. V is TRBV7-2 and J is TRBJ1-1, with TRBD1 as a possible D gene (6 bases). The CDR3 is 14 residues long. Trimming removed 5 bases from V and 8 bases from J, with 18 bases in between. CDR1 and CDR2 from the germline V gene are SGHTA and FQGNSA.

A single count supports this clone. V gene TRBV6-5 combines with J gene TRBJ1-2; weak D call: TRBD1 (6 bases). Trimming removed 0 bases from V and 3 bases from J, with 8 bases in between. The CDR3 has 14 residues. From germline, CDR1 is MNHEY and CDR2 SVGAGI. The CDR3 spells CASSYSGTYYGYTF. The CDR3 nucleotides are TGTGCCAGCAGTTACTCCGGGACATACTATGGCTACACCTTC.

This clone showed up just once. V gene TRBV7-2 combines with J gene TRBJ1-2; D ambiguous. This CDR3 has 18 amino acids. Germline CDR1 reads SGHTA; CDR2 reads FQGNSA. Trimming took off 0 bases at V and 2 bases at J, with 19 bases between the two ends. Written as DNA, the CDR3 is TGTGCCAGCAGCTTAGCTTTAGGCAGGTTCGGGATGAACTATGGCTACACCTTC. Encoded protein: CASSLALGRFGMNYGYTF.

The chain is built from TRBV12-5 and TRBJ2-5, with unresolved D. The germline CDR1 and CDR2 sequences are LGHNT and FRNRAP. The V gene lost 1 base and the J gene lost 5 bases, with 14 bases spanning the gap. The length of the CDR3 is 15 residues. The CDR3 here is CASGLADGIGETQYF. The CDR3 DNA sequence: TGTGCTAGTGGTTTGGCGGACGGAATCGGGGAGACCCAGTACTTC.

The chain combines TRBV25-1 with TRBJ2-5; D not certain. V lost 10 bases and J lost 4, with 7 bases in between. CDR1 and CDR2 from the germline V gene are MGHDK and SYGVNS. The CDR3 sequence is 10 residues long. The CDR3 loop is CATDGETQYF. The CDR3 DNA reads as TGTGCCACCGACGGAGAGACCCAGTACTTC.